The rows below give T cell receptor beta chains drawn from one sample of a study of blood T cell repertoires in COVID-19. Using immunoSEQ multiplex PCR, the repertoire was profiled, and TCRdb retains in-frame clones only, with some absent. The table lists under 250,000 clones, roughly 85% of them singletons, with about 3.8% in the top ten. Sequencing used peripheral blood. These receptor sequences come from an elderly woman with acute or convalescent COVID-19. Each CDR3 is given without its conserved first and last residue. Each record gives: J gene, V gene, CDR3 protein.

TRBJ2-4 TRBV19 ASSQLAGGAKNIQY
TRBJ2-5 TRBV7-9 ASSIDGLQETQY
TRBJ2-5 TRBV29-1 SVGTSGVQETQY
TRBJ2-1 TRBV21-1 ALRGEQF
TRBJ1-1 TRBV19 ASSIPGWTEAF
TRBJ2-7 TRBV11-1 ASSLNQGDPYEQY
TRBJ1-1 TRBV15 ATSSHRGGAF
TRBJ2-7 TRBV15 ATSRESLTLRDSYEQY
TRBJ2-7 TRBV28 ASISGGGYEQY
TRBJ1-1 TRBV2 ASTVTGSNTEAF
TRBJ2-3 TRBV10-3 AISDGLAGGADTQY
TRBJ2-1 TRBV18 ASSPAGQGAKYNEQF
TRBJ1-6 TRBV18 ASSLTGTGNSPLH
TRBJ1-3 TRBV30 AWSDRGSGNTIY
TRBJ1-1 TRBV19 ASSIAHRNTEAF
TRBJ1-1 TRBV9 ASSEGTGGPTEAF
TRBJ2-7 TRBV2 ASSVWGRGSYEQY
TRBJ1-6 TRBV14 ASSQEEWRGARNSPLH
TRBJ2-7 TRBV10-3 AISPLGTYEQY
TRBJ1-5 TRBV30 AWSGGAGRGNQPQH
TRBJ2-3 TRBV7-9 ASSWDRGYTDTQY
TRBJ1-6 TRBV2 ASSGGDTQNSPLH
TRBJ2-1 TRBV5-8 ASSRGQTHYNEQF
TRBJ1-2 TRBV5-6 ASSSQSNYGYT
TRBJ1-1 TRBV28 ASTTDGGLHTEAF
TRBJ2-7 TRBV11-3 ASSLVGALSYEQY
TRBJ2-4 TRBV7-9 ASSPSHSGNIQY
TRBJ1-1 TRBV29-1 SAGGVLYTEAF
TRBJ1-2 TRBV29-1 SVGDPGQGDYGYT
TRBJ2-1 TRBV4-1 ASSLPREYSYNEQF
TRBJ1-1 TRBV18 ASSPDRQGRTF
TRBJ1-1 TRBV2 ASSPRAEAF
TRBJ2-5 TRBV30 AWRGLAGALHLTETQY
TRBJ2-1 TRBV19 ASSTRYNEQF
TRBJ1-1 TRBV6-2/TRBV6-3 ASSYAAGNTEAF
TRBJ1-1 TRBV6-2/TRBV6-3 ASSYSSGISQGMRNTEAF
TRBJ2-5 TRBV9 ASSASDRAETQY
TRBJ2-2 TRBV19 ASSPRTTVAGELF
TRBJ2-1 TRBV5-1 ASSLSGGGTHNEQF
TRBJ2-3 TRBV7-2 ASSWNSGGRDTQY
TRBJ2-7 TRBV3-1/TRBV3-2 ASSTGQLNSYEQY
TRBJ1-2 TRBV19 ASSEGNTYGYT
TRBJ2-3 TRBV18 ASSPRGTRTDTQY
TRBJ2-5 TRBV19 ASSIEASGGPQETQY
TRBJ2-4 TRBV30 AWSRRGAGKNIQY
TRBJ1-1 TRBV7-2 ASSSFLQGIEAF
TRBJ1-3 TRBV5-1 ASRVGVVGNTIY
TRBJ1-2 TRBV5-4 ASSLGTDLYGYT
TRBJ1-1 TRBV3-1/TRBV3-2 ASSADRTEAF
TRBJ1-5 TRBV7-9 ASSLGPNQPQH
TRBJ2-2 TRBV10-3 ATLSSGGPTGELF
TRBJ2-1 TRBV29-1 SVYRGLGDNEQF
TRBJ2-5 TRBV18 ASSAAVDQETQY